This T cell receptor (beta chain) was retrieved from a study of T cell changes during pregnancy in multiple sclerosis. Germline V gene data show CDR1 as SGHRS and CDR2 as YFSETQ. The germline V and J ends were trimmed by 4 bases and 5 bases, with 21 bases remaining between them. The CDR3 runs to 17 residues. TCRdb's table, derived via immunoSEQ multiplex PCR, lists solely in-frame clones and lacks some. In the table there are under 55,000 clones, roughly 94% of which are singletons. The V gene is TRBV5-1, the J gene TRBJ2-2; D perhaps matches TRBD2 (5 bases). The clonotype was recovered from a female donor with multiple sclerosis, enrolled in a pregnancy study. The specimen was CD4+ T cells from peripheral blood mononuclear cells, collected in the third trimester of pregnancy. DNA of the CDR3: TGCGCCAGCAGCCCCCACGTGGTTGGGAGAAGAACCGGGGAGCTGTTTTTT. This translates into CASSPHVVGRRTGELFF. The full variable domain, rest sourced from reference TRBV5-1 and TRBJ2-2, is KAGVTQTPRYLIKTRGQQVTLSCSPISGHRSVSWYQQTPGQGLQFLFEYFSETQRNKGNFPGRFSGRQFSNSRSEMNVSTLELGDSALYLCASSPHVVGRRTGELFFGEGSRLTVL.